The 11 T cell receptor beta chains below come from one sample, sequenced in a study of cytomegalovirus exposure and HLA in healthy donors (TCRdb year 2017). The library came from the immunoSEQ multiplex PCR assay. For the multiplex PCR, a mixture combining 60 forward primers for TCR Vbeta segments and 13 reverse primers for TCR Jbeta segments was used. This is the immuneACCESS table as TCRdb keeps it, with only in-frame sequences that have V and J called. A part of the clones is gone; compared with another copy, unresolved V genes explain less than half, and the rest is unexplained. This sample's table lists 40,000 to 55,000 clones. The ten largest clones take up about 6% of the sample. Sequencing was performed on PBMCs. These TCRs come from a male donor in good health and CMV-seropositive.

This chain connects TRBV29-1 to TRBJ2-5, with a weak D call TRBD2 (5 bases). CDR3 length equals 11 residues. CDR1 and CDR2 (germline): SQVTM, ANQGSEA. Trimming left V 5 bases short and J 5 bases short, with 9 bases between. As DNA, the CDR3 is TGCAGCGTTCGGGGATACGAGACCCAGTACTTC. It encodes CSVRGYETQYF.

The V and J genes are TRBV6-5 and TRBJ1-5; D ambiguous. The CDR3 loop spans 16 amino acids. CDR1 is MNHEY, CDR2 SVGAGI, per germline. V lost 0 bases and J 0 bases, leaving 9 bases between the germline ends. DNA for the CDR3: TGTGCCAGCAGTTACTCGTTTACAGATAGCAATCAGCCCCAGCATTTT. Its protein is CASSYSFTDSNQPQHF.

This rearrangement joins TRBV29-1 to TRBJ2-1; 14 nucleotides agree with TRBD2. With 4 bases clipped from V and 2 bases from J, the junction kept 4 bases outside the gene matches. Germline V CDR1 and CDR2: SQVTM, ANQGSEA. The CDR3 is 16 amino acids. The CDR3 protein is CSVGGTSGGPYNEQFF. The CDR3 DNA reads TGCAGCGTTGGCGGGACTAGCGGGGGCCCCTACAATGAGCAGTTCTTC.

The chain recombines TRBV7-9 with TRBJ2-1; D remains ambiguous. CDR3 size: 15 residues. Germline V gene lookup returns CDR1 SEHNR and CDR2 FQNEAQ (reference sequence). Trimming took off 5 bases at V and 0 bases at J, with 11 bases between the two ends. CDR3 sequence reads: CASSPVVDSYNEQFF. The DNA of the CDR3 is TGTGCCAGCAGCCCAGTGGTTGACTCCTACAATGAGCAGTTCTTC.

This clone registers medium-sized by frequency. This chain links TRBV19 with TRBJ2-1; a possible D gene is TRBD2 (5 bases). Germline V CDR1 and CDR2: LNHDA, SQIVND (reference sequence). The V end lost 3 bases, the J end lost 4 bases, and 13 bases lay between the germline ends. This CDR3 is 15 amino acids long. CDR3 sequence reads: CASSIETRGYNEQFF. In DNA, the CDR3 is TGTGCCAGTAGTATCGAGACACGGGGTTACAATGAGCAGTTCTTC.

The chain employs TRBV7-9 and TRBJ1-1, with D possibly being TRBD1 (5 bases). V shed 8 bases and J shed 0 bases, with 16 bases lying between them. The CDR3 has 15 residues. Looked up from germline, CDR1 is SEHNR and CDR2 is FQNEAQ (reference sequence). The CDR3 spells CASGPSGGMNTEAFF. The CDR3 DNA follows: TGTGCCAGCGGACCTAGCGGGGGAATGAACACTGAAGCTTTCTTT.

The chain recombines TRBV6-9 with TRBJ2-7; 7 positions agree with TRBD1. The CDR3 spans 13 residues. Germline CDR1 reads MNHGY; CDR2 reads SVAAGI. V gave up 2 bases and J gave up 7 bases; unmatched junction bases: 5. CDR3 coding DNA: TGTGCCAGCAGTTATCCGGGACAGAAGGAGCAGTACTTC. Translation gives CASSYPGQKEQYF.

This chain connects TRBV4-1 to TRBJ1-4; no definite D call. V was clipped by 8 bases and J by 3 bases, with 13 bases between them. This CDR3 contains 14 residues. Germline values: CDR1 MGHRA, CDR2 YSYEKL. In nucleotides, the CDR3 is TGCGCCAGCGCCCGGGGATCTCCTAATGAAAAACTGTTTTTT. This sequence encodes CASARGSPNEKLFF.

V and J are TRBV4-2 and TRBJ1-5, with a possible D match to TRBD1 (6 bases). Germline-derived CDR1 and CDR2 are LGHNA and YNFKEQ. Trimming shortened V by 0 bases and J by 0 bases, and 9 bases separated the two germline ends. The CDR3 consists of 16 residues. In nucleotides, the CDR3 is TGTGCCAGCAGCCAAGAGAGGACAGATAGCAATCAGCCCCAGCATTTT. This codes for CASSQERTDSNQPQHF.

CDR3 region: CASILRGGTFYEQYF. The CDR3, as DNA: TGTGCCAGCATTCTCCGGGGGGGGACATTCTACGAGCAGTACTTC. The V call is TRBV6-1, the J call TRBJ2-7, with TRBD2 identical over 8 bases. CDR3 length: 15 amino acids. Per germline, CDR1 MNHNS and CDR2 SASEGT. Trimming at V came to 7 bases and at J to 3 bases, leaving 11 bases not matched to a gene.

V is TRBV6-5 and J is TRBJ2-2; TRBD1 matches 11 bases. The V and J ends lost 4 bases and 6 bases, in that order; junction bases with no gene match: 4. Germline V gene sequence: CDR1 MNHEY, CDR2 SVGAGI. The CDR3 runs 15 residues. The CDR3 is CASSSGTGGSGELFF. As DNA, the CDR3 is TGTGCCAGCAGTTCCGGGACAGGGGGGTCCGGGGAGCTGTTTTTT.